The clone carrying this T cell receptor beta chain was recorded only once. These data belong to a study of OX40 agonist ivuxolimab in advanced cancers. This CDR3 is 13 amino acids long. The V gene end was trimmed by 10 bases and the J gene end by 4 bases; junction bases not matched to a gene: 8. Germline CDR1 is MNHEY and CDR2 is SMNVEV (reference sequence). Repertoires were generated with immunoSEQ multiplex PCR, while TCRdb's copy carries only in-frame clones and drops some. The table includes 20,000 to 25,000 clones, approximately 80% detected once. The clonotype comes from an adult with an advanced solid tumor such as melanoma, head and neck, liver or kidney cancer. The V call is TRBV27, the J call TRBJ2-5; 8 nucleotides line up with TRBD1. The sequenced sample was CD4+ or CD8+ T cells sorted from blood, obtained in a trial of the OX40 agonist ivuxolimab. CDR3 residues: CATGAGGGETQYF. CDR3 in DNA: TGTGCCACCGGGGCAGGGGGCGGAGAGACCCAGTACTTC.